The rows below give T cell receptor beta chains drawn from one sample of a study of regulatory T cells in long-lasting Graves disease. MiXCR was run by TCRdb on the multiplex PCR reads, yielding one entry per CDR3 protein. The sample records under 500,000 distinct CDR3 sequences, less than 25% being singletons. The specimen was peripheral blood mononuclear cells (PBMCs), collected when the disease was refractory, from a patient treated with antithyroid drugs. These receptors originate from a female donor with Graves disease. The CDR3 runs from the conserved cysteine through the conserved F or W. The order of the fields is J gene, D gene, V gene, clone size, CDR3 protein, CDR3 DNA. The D gene is left open where the match is weak. Size tells how often a clone was seen (once, few, many) or the class of an expanded clone, and some rows leave it out.

J gene: TRBJ2-7
D gene: TRBD2
V gene: TRBV5-6
clone size: many
CDR3 protein: CASSLDSGRYEQYF
CDR3 DNA: TGTGCCAGCAGCTTGGACAGCGGGAGATACGAGCAGTACTTC

J gene: TRBJ2-7
D gene: .
V gene: TRBV6-1
clone size: many
CDR3 protein: CASSEAVRVRSYEQYF
CDR3 DNA: TGTGCCAGCAGTGAAGCGGTTCGGGTCAGGTCCTACGAGCAGTACTTC

J gene: TRBJ2-1
D gene: .
V gene: TRBV28
clone size: .
CDR3 protein: CASSLEVRSSYNEQFF
CDR3 DNA: TGTGCCAGCAGTTTAGAGGTCAGGAGCTCCTACAATGAGCAGTTCTTC

J gene: TRBJ1-1
D gene: .
V gene: TRBV6-1
clone size: many
CDR3 protein: CASSDFKGGPEAFF
CDR3 DNA: TGTGCCAGCAGTGACTTTAAGGGGGGGCCTGAAGCTTTCTTT

J gene: TRBJ2-2
D gene: TRBD1
V gene: TRBV4-2
clone size: few
CDR3 protein: CASSPLPRGRNTGELFF
CDR3 DNA: TGTGCCAGCAGCCCCCTTCCGAGGGGGCGGAACACCGGGGAGCTGTTTTTT

J gene: TRBJ1-1
D gene: .
V gene: TRBV19
clone size: .
CDR3 protein: CASIGGSTEAFF
CDR3 DNA: TGTGCCAGTATAGGGGGAAGCACTGAAGCTTTCTTT

J gene: TRBJ2-2
D gene: .
V gene: TRBV29-1
clone size: few
CDR3 protein: CSVDFDSGELFF
CDR3 DNA: TGCAGCGTGGACTTTGACAGCGGGGAGCTGTTTTTT

J gene: TRBJ2-6
D gene: .
V gene: TRBV9
clone size: .
CDR3 protein: CASSSSSAFSGANVLTF
CDR3 DNA: TGTGCCAGCAGCTCCTCTAGCGCTTTCTCTGGGGCCAACGTCCTGACTTTC

J gene: TRBJ1-1
D gene: TRBD1
V gene: TRBV5-4
clone size: .
CDR3 protein: CASSVRTGMNTEAFF
CDR3 DNA: TGTGCCAGCAGCGTGAGGACAGGGATGAACACTGAAGCTTTCTTT

J gene: TRBJ1-2
D gene: .
V gene: TRBV3-1
clone size: many
CDR3 protein: CASSQTGNYGYTF
CDR3 DNA: TGTGCCAGCAGCCAAACGGGCAACTATGGCTACACCTTC

J gene: TRBJ2-7
D gene: .
V gene: TRBV11-1
clone size: few
CDR3 protein: CASSRGRTGEQYF
CDR3 DNA: TGTGCCAGCAGCCGCGGTAGAACGGGCGAGCAGTACTTC

J gene: TRBJ2-5
D gene: .
V gene: TRBV2
clone size: many
CDR3 protein: CASSVRVTAQETQYF
CDR3 DNA: TGTGCCAGCAGTGTAAGAGTCACAGCACAAGAGACCCAGTACTTC

J gene: TRBJ1-1
D gene: TRBD1
V gene: TRBV7-3
clone size: many
CDR3 protein: CASSLTGTVNTEAFF
CDR3 DNA: TGTGCCAGCAGCTTAACGGGGACAGTGAACACTGAAGCTTTCTTT

J gene: TRBJ2-3
D gene: TRBD2
V gene: TRBV2
clone size: .
CDR3 protein: CANGGMGAGGSADTQYF
CDR3 DNA: TGTGCCAACGGTGGGATGGGAGCGGGAGGCAGCGCAGATACGCAGTATTTT

J gene: TRBJ2-7
D gene: TRBD2
V gene: TRBV18
clone size: few
CDR3 protein: CASSPFTLGGLAGGNEQYF
CDR3 DNA: TGTGCCAGCTCACCCTTCACTCTAGGGGGACTAGCGGGAGGAAACGAGCAGTACTTC

J gene: TRBJ2-2
D gene: TRBD2
V gene: TRBV9
clone size: .
CDR3 protein: CASSVFQREPGELFF
CDR3 DNA: TGTGCCAGCAGCGTATTTCAGCGGGAGCCCGGGGAGCTGTTTTTT

J gene: TRBJ2-7
D gene: TRBD1
V gene: TRBV30
clone size: .
CDR3 protein: CAWSVGTDEQYF
CDR3 DNA: TGTGCCTGGAGTGTGGGGACAGACGAGCAGTACTTC

J gene: TRBJ2-2
D gene: .
V gene: TRBV25-1
clone size: .
CDR3 protein: CAGSEDGFGELFF
CDR3 DNA: TGTGCCGGCAGTGAGGATGGATTCGGGGAGCTGTTTTTT

J gene: TRBJ1-5
D gene: TRBD1
V gene: TRBV7-2
clone size: .
CDR3 protein: CASSWDRRGRPQHF
CDR3 DNA: TGTGCCAGCAGCTGGGACAGACGAGGGAGGCCCCAGCATTTT

J gene: TRBJ1-5
D gene: TRBD1
V gene: TRBV19
clone size: few
CDR3 protein: CASRVTGRRNQPQHF
CDR3 DNA: TGTGCCAGTAGGGTGACAGGGAGGCGCAATCAGCCCCAGCATTTT

J gene: TRBJ2-1
D gene: TRBD2
V gene: TRBV11-1
clone size: .
CDR3 protein: CASSVVGEEREGHEQFF
CDR3 DNA: TGTGCCAGCAGTGTTGTAGGGGAGGAACGGGAGGGTCATGAGCAGTTCTTC

J gene: TRBJ1-4
D gene: .
V gene: TRBV27
clone size: .
CDR3 protein: CASSPLGGDEKLSF
CDR3 DNA: TGTGCCAGCAGTCCCCTGGGGGGGGATGAAAAACTGTCTTTT

J gene: TRBJ2-5
D gene: TRBD1
V gene: TRBV3-1
clone size: many
CDR3 protein: CASSQAQGGLETQYF
CDR3 DNA: TGTGCCAGCAGCCAAGCTCAAGGGGGCCTAGAGACCCAGTACTTC

J gene: TRBJ1-1
D gene: TRBD1
V gene: TRBV6-4
clone size: .
CDR3 protein: CASILGTGVTEAFF
CDR3 DNA: TGTGCCAGCATCCTAGGGACAGGGGTTACTGAAGCTTTCTTT

J gene: TRBJ2-7
D gene: .
V gene: TRBV7-9
clone size: few
CDR3 protein: CASSFARLSSYEQYF
CDR3 DNA: TGTGCCAGCAGCTTTGCGAGGCTCAGCTCCTACGAGCAGTACTTC

J gene: TRBJ1-1
D gene: .
V gene: TRBV12-3/TRBV12-4
clone size: few
CDR3 protein: CASEFYWNTEAFF
CDR3 DNA: TGTGCCAGCGAGTTTTATTGGAACACTGAAGCTTTCTTT

J gene: TRBJ2-7
D gene: .
V gene: TRBV28
clone size: many
CDR3 protein: CASSWGLGQYF
CDR3 DNA: TGTGCCAGCAGTTGGGGTCTGGGGCAGTACTTC

J gene: TRBJ1-1
D gene: .
V gene: TRBV29-1
clone size: .
CDR3 protein: CSVEGFGTEAFF
CDR3 DNA: TGCAGCGTTGAAGGTTTCGGGACTGAAGCTTTCTTT

J gene: TRBJ1-1
D gene: TRBD1
V gene: TRBV29-1
clone size: many
CDR3 protein: CSVEGQENTEAFF
CDR3 DNA: TGCAGCGTTGAGGGACAGGAGAACACTGAAGCTTTCTTT

J gene: TRBJ2-7
D gene: TRBD1
V gene: TRBV6-1
clone size: many
CDR3 protein: CASSDSPGTVPNEQYF
CDR3 DNA: TGTGCCAGCAGTGATTCACCCGGGACAGTCCCTAACGAGCAGTACTTC

J gene: TRBJ2-2
D gene: .
V gene: TRBV9
clone size: .
CDR3 protein: CASSAENRVGTGELFF
CDR3 DNA: TGTGCCAGCAGCGCGGAGAACAGGGTGGGGACCGGGGAGCTGTTTTTT

J gene: TRBJ1-5
D gene: .
V gene: TRBV29-1
clone size: few
CDR3 protein: CSVDGTGNEPQHF
CDR3 DNA: TGCAGCGTTGATGGAACAGGGAATGAGCCCCAGCATTTT